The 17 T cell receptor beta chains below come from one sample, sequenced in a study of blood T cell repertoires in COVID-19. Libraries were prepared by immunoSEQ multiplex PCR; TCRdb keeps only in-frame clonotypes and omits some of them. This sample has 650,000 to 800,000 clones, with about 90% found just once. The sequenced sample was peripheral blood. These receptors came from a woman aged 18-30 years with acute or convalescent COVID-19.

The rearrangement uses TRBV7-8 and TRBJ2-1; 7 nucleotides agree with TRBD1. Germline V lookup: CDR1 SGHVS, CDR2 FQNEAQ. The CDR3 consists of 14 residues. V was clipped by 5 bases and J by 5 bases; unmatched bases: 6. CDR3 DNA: TGTGCCAGCAGCACATGGGACAGCAACAATGAGCAGTTCTTC. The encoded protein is CASSTWDSNNEQFF.

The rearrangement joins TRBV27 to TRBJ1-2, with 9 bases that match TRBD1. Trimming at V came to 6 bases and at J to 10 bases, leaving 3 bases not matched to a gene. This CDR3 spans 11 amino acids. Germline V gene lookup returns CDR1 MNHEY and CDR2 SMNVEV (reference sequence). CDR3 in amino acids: CASRDRGFYTF. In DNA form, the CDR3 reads TGTGCCAGCAGGGACAGGGGATTCTACACCTTC.

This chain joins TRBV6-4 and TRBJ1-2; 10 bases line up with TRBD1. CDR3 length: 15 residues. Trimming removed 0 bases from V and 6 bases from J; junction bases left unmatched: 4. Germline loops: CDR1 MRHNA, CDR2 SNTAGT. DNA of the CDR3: TGTGCCAGCAGTGACTCCGGGACAGGGGTAAATGGCTACACCTTC. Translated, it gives CASSDSGTGVNGYTF.

The CDR3 DNA follows: TGTGCCATCAGTGATGCGGGGGGATCGGGGGAAAAACTGTTTTTT. Its translation: CAISDAGGSGEKLFF. J is TRBJ1-4 and V is TRBV10-3; D possibly corresponds to TRBD1 (5 bases). Germline V gene sequence: CDR1 ENHRY, CDR2 SYGVKD. The germline V and J ends were trimmed by 3 bases and 8 bases, with 16 bases remaining between them. The CDR3 consists of 15 residues.

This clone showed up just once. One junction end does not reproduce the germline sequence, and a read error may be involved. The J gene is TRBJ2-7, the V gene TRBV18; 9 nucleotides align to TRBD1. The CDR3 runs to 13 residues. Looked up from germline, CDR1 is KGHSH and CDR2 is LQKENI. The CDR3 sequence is CASSPRDRDEQYF. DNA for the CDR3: TGTGCCAGCTCTCCACGGGACAGGGACGAGCAGTACTTC. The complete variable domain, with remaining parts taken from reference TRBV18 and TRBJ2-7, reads NAGVMQNPRHLVRRRGQEARLRCSPMKGHSHVYWYRQLPEEGLKFMVYLQKENIIDESGMPKERFSAEFPKEGPSILRIQQVVRGDSAAYFCASSPRDRDEQYFGPGTRLTVT.

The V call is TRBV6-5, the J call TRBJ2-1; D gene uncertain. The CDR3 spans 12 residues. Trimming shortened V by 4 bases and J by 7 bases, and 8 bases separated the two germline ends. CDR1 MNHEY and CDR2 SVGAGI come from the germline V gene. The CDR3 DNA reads TGTGCCAGCAGTTCAGTTGGTAATGAGCAGTTCTTC. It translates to CASSSVGNEQFF.

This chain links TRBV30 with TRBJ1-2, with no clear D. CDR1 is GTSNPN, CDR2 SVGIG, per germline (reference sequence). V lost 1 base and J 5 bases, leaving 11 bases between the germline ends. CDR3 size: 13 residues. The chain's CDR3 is CAWSGSASYGYTF. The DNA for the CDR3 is TGTGCCTGGAGTGGGTCTGCGAGTTATGGCTACACCTTC.

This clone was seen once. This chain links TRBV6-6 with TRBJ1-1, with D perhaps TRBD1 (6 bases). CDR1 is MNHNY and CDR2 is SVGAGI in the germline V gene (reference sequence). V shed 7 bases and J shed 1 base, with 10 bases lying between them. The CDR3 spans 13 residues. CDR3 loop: CASMTGRNTEAFF. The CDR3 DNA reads TGTGCCAGCATGACAGGCCGGAACACTGAAGCTTTCTTT.

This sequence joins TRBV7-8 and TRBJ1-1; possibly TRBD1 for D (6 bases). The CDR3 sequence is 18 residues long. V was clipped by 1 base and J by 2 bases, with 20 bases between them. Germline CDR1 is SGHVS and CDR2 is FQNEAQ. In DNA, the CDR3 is TGTGCCAGCAGCTTAGTCGTCAGGCGGACAGAAAAAAACACTGAAGCTTTCTTT. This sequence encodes CASSLVVRRTEKNTEAFF.

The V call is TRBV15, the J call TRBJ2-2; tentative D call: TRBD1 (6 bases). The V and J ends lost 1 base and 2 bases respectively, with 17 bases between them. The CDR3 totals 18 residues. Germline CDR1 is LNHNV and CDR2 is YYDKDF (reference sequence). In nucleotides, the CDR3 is TGTGCCACCAGCAGAGTCTCCGACAGGACCATTAACACCGGGGAGCTGTTTTTT. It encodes CATSRVSDRTINTGELFF. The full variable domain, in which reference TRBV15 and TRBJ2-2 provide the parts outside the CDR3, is DAMVIQNPRYQVTQFGKPVTLSCSQTLNHNVMYWYQQKSSQAPKLLFHYYDKDFNNEADTPDNFQSRRPNTSFCFLDIRSPGLGDTAMYLCATSRVSDRTINTGELFFGEGSRLTVL.

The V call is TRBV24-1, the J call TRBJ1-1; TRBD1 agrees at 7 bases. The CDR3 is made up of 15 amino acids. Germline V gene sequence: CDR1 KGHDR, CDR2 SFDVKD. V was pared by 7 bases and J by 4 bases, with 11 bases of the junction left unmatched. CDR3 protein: CATRATGYLGTEAFF. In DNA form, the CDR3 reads TGTGCCACCAGGGCGACAGGGTATTTGGGCACTGAAGCTTTCTTT.

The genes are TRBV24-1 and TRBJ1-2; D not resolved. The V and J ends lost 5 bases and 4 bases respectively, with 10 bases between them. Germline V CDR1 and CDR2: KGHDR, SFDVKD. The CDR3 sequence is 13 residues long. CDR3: CATSGGLLYGYTF. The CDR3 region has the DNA TGTGCCACCAGTGGAGGTCTCCTCTATGGCTACACCTTC.

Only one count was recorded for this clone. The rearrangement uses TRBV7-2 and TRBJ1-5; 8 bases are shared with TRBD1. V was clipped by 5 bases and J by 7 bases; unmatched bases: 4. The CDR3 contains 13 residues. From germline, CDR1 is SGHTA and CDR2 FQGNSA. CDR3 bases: TGTGCCAGCAGCAGCCAGGGGGCCCAGCCCCAGCATTTT. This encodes CASSSQGAQPQHF.

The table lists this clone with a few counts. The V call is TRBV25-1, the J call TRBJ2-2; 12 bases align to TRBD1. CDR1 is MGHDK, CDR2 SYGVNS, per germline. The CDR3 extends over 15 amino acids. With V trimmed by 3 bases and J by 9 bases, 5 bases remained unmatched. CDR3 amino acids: CASSEPGQGARELFF. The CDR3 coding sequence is TGTGCCAGCAGTGAGCCGGGACAGGGGGCGCGGGAGCTGTTTTTT.

The CDR3 here is CASSPRDRGADTEAFF. DNA for the CDR3: TGTGCCAGCAGTCCCCGGGACAGGGGGGCGGACACTGAAGCTTTCTTT. The chain is built from TRBV27 and TRBJ1-1, with 11 bases that match TRBD1. J was trimmed by 3 bases and V by 5 bases; bases with no gene match: 8. This CDR3 is 16 amino acids long. Germline CDR1 reads MNHEY; CDR2 reads SMNVEV (reference sequence).

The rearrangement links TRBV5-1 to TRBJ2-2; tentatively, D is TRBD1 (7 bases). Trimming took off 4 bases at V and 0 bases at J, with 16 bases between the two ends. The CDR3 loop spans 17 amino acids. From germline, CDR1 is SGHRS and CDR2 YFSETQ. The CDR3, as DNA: TGCGCCAGCAGCGAACTGGCGGGACAGCCGAACACCGGGGAGCTGTTTTTT. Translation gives CASSELAGQPNTGELFF.

CDR3 in amino acids: CSATVQNEAFF. The DNA of the CDR3 is TGCAGTGCTACCGTCCAGAACGAAGCTTTCTTT. The chain recombines TRBV20-1 with TRBJ1-1, with unresolved D. The CDR3 extends over 11 amino acids. CDR1 and CDR2 (germline): DFQATT, SNEGSKA (reference sequence). The ends were cut back, 4 bases at V and 8 bases at J, with 11 bases in the middle.